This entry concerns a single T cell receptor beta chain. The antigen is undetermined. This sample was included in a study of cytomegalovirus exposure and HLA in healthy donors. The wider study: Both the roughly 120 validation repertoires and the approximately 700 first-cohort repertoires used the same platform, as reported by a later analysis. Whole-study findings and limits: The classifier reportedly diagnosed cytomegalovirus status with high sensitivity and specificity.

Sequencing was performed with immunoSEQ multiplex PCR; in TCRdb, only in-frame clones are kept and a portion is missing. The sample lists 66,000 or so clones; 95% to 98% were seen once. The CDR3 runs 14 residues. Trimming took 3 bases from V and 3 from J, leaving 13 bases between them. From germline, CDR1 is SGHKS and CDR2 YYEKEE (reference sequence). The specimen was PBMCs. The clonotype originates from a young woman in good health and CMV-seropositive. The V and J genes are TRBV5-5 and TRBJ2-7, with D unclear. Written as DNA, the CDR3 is TGTGCCAGCAGCTCAGACGGAAACTACTACGAGCAGTACTTC. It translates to CASSSDGNYYEQYF.